This note documents a single T cell receptor (beta chain) sequence. Per the original data handling: The assay estimated nucleated cells by amplifying reference gene primers. The data were produced by immunoSEQ multiplex PCR, yet TCRdb's version contains in-frame clones alone and is incomplete. That table furnishes V, J and clone size, whereas the DNA furnished D and trimming. The table has over 300,000 clones, around 91% seen once; the top ten hold 6.5% to 7%. This specimen comes from a study of blood T cell repertoires in COVID-19. Study-wide context: Sites across the United States, Italy and Spain contributed samples from acute and convalescent COVID-19. T cells, B-cell-depleted T cells, or PBMCs provided the cDNA or gDNA that served as material.

The CDR3 consists of 15 residues. Trimming pared 1 base from V and 4 bases from J, leaving 13 bases between. From germline, CDR1 is KGHSH and CDR2 LQKENI. The chain has TRBV18 and TRBJ1-1; TRBD1 might be the D (5 bases). This TCR derives from a man between 18 and 35 years old with active or convalescent COVID-19. The specimen was peripheral blood. CDR3 residues: CASSPLQGSGTEAFF. As DNA, the CDR3 is TGTGCCAGCTCACCACTGCAGGGATCAGGCACTGAAGCTTTCTTT.